These T cell receptor beta chains were read from a single sample in a study of blood T cell repertoires in COVID-19. Sequencing was performed with immunoSEQ multiplex PCR; in TCRdb, only in-frame clones are kept and a portion is missing. This table holds about 9,200 clones, 75% to 85% found once. The sample taken for sequencing was peripheral blood. The receptor source for this set is a man in his sixties or seventies with active COVID-19. Each CDR3 is given with its conserved first and last residue. The D gene is left open where the match is weak. Some rows have no size entry. The others give once, few or many, or a class for an expanded clone.

j_call	clone_size	v_call	d_call	cdr3_aa	cdr3_nt
TRBJ2-7	medium-sized	TRBV14	TRBD1	CASSQDGRGWYEQYF	TGTGCCAGCAGCCAAGATGGCAGGGGGTGGTACGAGCAGTACTTC
TRBJ2-3	NA	TRBV5-1	NA	CASSLETGTTDTQYF	TGCGCCAGCAGCTTGGAAACAGGTACCACAGATACGCAGTATTTT
TRBJ1-2	few	TRBV5-4	TRBD1	CASRLTGGYGYTF	TGTGCCAGCAGGCTGACAGGGGGATATGGCTACACCTTC
TRBJ2-7	NA	TRBV6-6	TRBD1	CASSRDREAYEQYF	TGTGCCAGCAGTCGGGACAGGGAAGCCTACGAGCAGTACTTC
TRBJ2-4	once	TRBV28	TRBD2	CASSFTSGRAAAKNIQYF	TGTGCCAGCAGTTTCACTAGCGGGAGGGCCGCGGCCAAAAACATTCAGTACTTC
TRBJ2-4	NA	TRBV20-1	NA	CSASMASRLINIQYF	TGCAGTGCTAGTATGGCAAGCCGACTCATAAACATTCAGTACTTC
TRBJ2-2	NA	TRBV7-3	NA	CASSFSGTLNTGELFF	TGTGCCAGCAGCTTTTCCGGGACACTGAACACCGGGGAGCTGTTTTTT
TRBJ1-5	NA	TRBV5-6	TRBD1	CASSTRQGWNQPQHF	TGTGCCAGCAGCACACGACAGGGGTGGAACCAGCCCCAGCATTTT
TRBJ2-5	few	TRBV3-1/TRBV3-2	TRBD2	CASSHYPTSGEETQYF	TGTGCCAGCAGCCACTACCCGACTAGCGGTGAAGAGACCCAGTACTTC
TRBJ1-2	NA	TRBV4-3	NA	CASSQDQSRVYGYTF	TGCGCCAGCAGCCAAGACCAATCCCGGGTCTATGGCTACACCTTC
TRBJ2-7	few	TRBV4-1	NA	CASSQGRQVSYEQYF	TGCGCCAGCAGCCAAGGAAGGCAGGTCTCCTACGAGCAGTACTTC
TRBJ2-1	NA	TRBV11-2	NA	CASSLGRVWEQFF	TGTGCCAGCAGCTTAGGCAGGGTCTGGGAGCAGTTCTTC
TRBJ2-3	NA	TRBV5-1	TRBD1	CASSSRTGGTDTQYF	TGCGCCAGCAGCTCGCGGACAGGGGGCACAGATACGCAGTATTTT
TRBJ1-1	NA	TRBV7-3	NA	CASSLTGGQGNTEAFF	TGTGCCAGCAGCTTAACGGGTGGACAAGGGAACACTGAAGCTTTCTTT
TRBJ1-6	few	TRBV10-1	NA	CASSATDNSPLHF	TGCGCCAGCAGTGCAACAGATAATTCACCCCTCCACTTT
TRBJ2-6	NA	TRBV5-4	TRBD2	CASSHGTSGSGANVLTF	TGTGCCAGCAGCCATGGGACTAGCGGCTCTGGGGCCAACGTCCTGACTTTC
TRBJ1-1	NA	TRBV18	TRBD1	CASSFGQGNTEAFF	TGTGCCAGCTCATTCGGACAGGGTAACACTGAAGCTTTCTTT
TRBJ1-5	few	TRBV14	NA	CASSQGTGVNQPQHF	TGTGCCAGCAGCCAAGGTACGGGGGTCAATCAGCCCCAGCATTTT
TRBJ2-2	NA	TRBV4-2	TRBD2	CASSRGSGRSPTGELFF	TGTGCCAGCAGCCGGGGGAGCGGGAGGTCCCCCACCGGGGAGCTGTTTTTT
TRBJ1-1	medium-sized	TRBV4-1	TRBD1	CASSQPGTGWTEAFF	TGCGCCAGCAGCCAACCCGGGACAGGGTGGACTGAAGCTTTCTTT
TRBJ2-7	NA	TRBV30	TRBD1	CAWSVPLRGRYEQYF	TGTGCCTGGAGTGTACCCCTCAGGGGGCGGTACGAGCAGTACTTC
TRBJ2-1	NA	TRBV5-5	NA	CASSPEANIINEQFF	TGTGCCAGCAGCCCCGAGGCAAATATTATCAATGAGCAGTTCTTC
TRBJ2-2	NA	TRBV2	NA	CASSLQGTTGELFF	TGTGCCAGCAGCTTACAGGGCACCACCGGGGAGCTGTTTTTT
TRBJ2-7	NA	TRBV2	TRBD1	CASSPRGPTYEQYF	TGTGCCAGCAGCCCTAGGGGGCCTACCTACGAGCAGTACTTC
TRBJ1-4	NA	TRBV2	NA	CASSLSGRGNEKLFF	TGTGCCAGCTCTCTTTCGGGCCGGGGTAATGAAAAACTGTTTTTT
TRBJ2-1	NA	TRBV27	TRBD2	CASTPGGSYNEQFF	TGTGCCAGCACCCCGGGAGGGTCCTACAATGAGCAGTTCTTC
TRBJ1-5	once	TRBV7-2	NA	CASSSDASSNQPQHF	TGTGCCAGCAGCTCCGATGCCAGTAGCAATCAGCCCCAGCATTTT
TRBJ2-5	NA	TRBV7-2	TRBD2	CASSWTSGREETQYF	TGTGCCAGCAGCTGGACTAGCGGGAGAGAAGAGACCCAGTACTTC
TRBJ1-1	few	TRBV6-2/TRBV6-3	NA	CASSKQGAGRGTEAFF	TGTGCCAGCAGTAAACAGGGCGCTGGGCGTGGCACTGAAGCTTTCTTT
TRBJ2-1	NA	TRBV7-3	NA	CASSAGIFNEQFF	TGTGCCAGCAGCGCCGGGATATTCAATGAGCAGTTCTTC
TRBJ2-5	NA	TRBV11-3	TRBD2	CASTSRTSGRGAQYF	TGTGCCAGCACCTCCCGGACTAGCGGCCGGGGGGCCCAGTACTTC
TRBJ2-1	NA	TRBV5-1	TRBD2	CASSLLITSGRLDEQFF	TGCGCCAGCAGCTTACTAATTACTAGCGGGAGGCTCGATGAGCAGTTCTTC
TRBJ2-2	NA	TRBV29-1	NA	CSVTGGGNTGELFF	TGCAGCGTTACAGGCGGCGGGAACACCGGGGAGCTGTTTTTT
TRBJ2-3	NA	TRBV19	NA	CASSILTTDTQYF	TGTGCCAGTAGTATACTAACCACAGATACGCAGTATTTT
TRBJ2-4	NA	TRBV4-1	TRBD1	CASSQPILRTGLAKNIQYF	TGCGCCAGCAGCCAACCCATTCTAAGGACAGGCTTAGCCAAAAACATTCAGTACTTC
TRBJ2-3	NA	TRBV7-6	NA	CASSLAGGRGTDTQYF	TGTGCCAGCAGCTTAGCGGGGGGGCGTGGCACAGATACGCAGTATTTT
TRBJ2-1	NA	TRBV14	NA	CASSQDLEGEGFF	TGTGCCAGCAGCCAAGATCTGGAGGGGGAGGGGTTCTTC
TRBJ2-3	NA	TRBV14	TRBD2	CASSPSYLAGVRRADTQYF	TGTGCCAGCAGCCCCTCATACTTAGCGGGAGTGAGACGTGCAGATACGCAGTATTTT
TRBJ2-7	few	TRBV7-9	NA	CASSRRDTGISYEQYF	TGTGCCAGCAGCCGCCGGGACACGGGCATATCCTACGAGCAGTACTTC
TRBJ2-7	NA	TRBV12-3/TRBV12-4	TRBD1	CASRKGAYEQYF	TGTGCCAGCAGGAAGGGGGCGTACGAGCAGTACTTC
TRBJ1-6	NA	TRBV19	NA	CASNTGQNSPLHF	TGTGCCAGTAATACAGGTCAAAATTCACCCCTCCACTTT
TRBJ1-5	NA	TRBV7-8	NA	CASSLGQIHQPQHF	TGTGCCAGCAGCTTAGGACAGATCCATCAGCCCCAGCATTTT
TRBJ1-2	NA	TRBV7-3	NA	CASSFGSRGTNYGYTF	TGTGCCAGCAGCTTCGGGTCACGAGGCACCAACTATGGCTACACCTTC
TRBJ1-2	once	TRBV6-6	TRBD1	CASTHRGYGYTF	TGTGCCAGCACCCACAGGGGGTATGGCTACACCTTC
TRBJ2-7	once	TRBV24-1	NA	CATSETGRGGEQYF	TGTGCCACCAGTGAGACCGGTAGGGGCGGCGAGCAGTACTTC
TRBJ2-5	NA	TRBV6-1	TRBD1	CASSDGTGAGETQYF	TGTGCCAGCAGTGACGGGACAGGGGCCGGAGAGACCCAGTACTTC